A selection of T cell receptor beta chains follows, all from one sample in a study of PD-1 blockade in classical Hodgkin lymphoma. Repertoires were generated with immunoSEQ multiplex PCR, while TCRdb's copy carries only in-frame clones and drops some. The repertoire holds about 36,000 clones, about 70% seen once, with 13% to 15% in the top ten. The specimen was peripheral blood mononuclear cells (PBMCs), collected before the second cycle of nivolumab. These receptors all stem from a human donor with classical Hodgkin lymphoma. Both conserved end residues are part of each CDR3. D genes are given only for firm matches. Part of the rows lack a size; the others show once, few, many or a class for expanded clones.

- | TRBJ2-1 | TRBV7-9 | TRBD2 | CASSPRLAGGQQFF | TGTGCCAGCAGCCCCAGACTAGCGGGAGGGCAACAGTTCTTC
once | TRBJ2-7 | TRBV7-2 | TRBD1 | CASSKDRGSYEQYF | TGTGCCAGCAGCAAGGACAGGGGCTCCTACGAGCAGTACTTC
- | TRBJ1-2 | TRBV4-1 | - | CASSQDGRDYGYTF | TGCGCCAGCAGCCAAGACGGGAGGGACTATGGCTACACCTTC
- | TRBJ2-5 | TRBV7-9 | - | CASSSRLTPFGETQYF | TGTGCCAGCAGCTCCCGGTTGACCCCTTTCGGAGAGACCCAGTACTTC
- | TRBJ1-1 | TRBV30 | - | CAWSALGRNTEAFF | TGTGCCTGGAGTGCCCTGGGGAGGAACACTGAAGCTTTCTTT
- | TRBJ2-7 | TRBV5-8 | TRBD1 | CASSLGTGLHEQYF | TGTGCCAGCAGCTTGGGGACAGGGTTACACGAGCAGTACTTC
once | TRBJ2-3 | TRBV2 | - | CASSVREVGDTQYF | TGTGCCAGCAGTGTCAGAGAGGTCGGAGATACGCAGTATTTT
- | TRBJ2-1 | TRBV11-2 | TRBD2 | CASSPRGAGVLAEQFF | TGTGCCAGCAGCCCCCGGGGAGCGGGGGTCCTCGCTGAGCAGTTCTTC
- | TRBJ2-7 | TRBV4-3 | - | CASSQDSQTYEQYF | TGCGCCAGCAGCCAAGATAGCCAGACCTACGAGCAGTACTTC
- | TRBJ2-7 | TRBV11-1 | TRBD2 | CASSADPGLEYEQYF | TGTGCCAGCAGCGCAGATCCGGGACTAGAATACGAGCAGTACTTC
- | TRBJ2-7 | TRBV29-1 | - | CSVTGFAEQYF | TGCAGCGTCACAGGGTTTGCCGAGCAGTACTTC
- | TRBJ2-7 | TRBV5-1 | TRBD1 | CASSLAGTGYEQYF | TGCGCCAGCAGCTTGGCCGGGACAGGCTACGAGCAGTACTTC
- | TRBJ2-2 | TRBV7-3 | - | CASSPGRVGGSGELFF | TGTGCCAGCAGCCCAGGGCGTGTGGGGGGCTCCGGGGAGCTGTTTTTT
- | TRBJ2-7 | TRBV5-8 | - | CASSQWTDYSYEQYF | TGTGCCAGCAGCCAGTGGACAGACTACTCCTACGAGCAGTACTTC
- | TRBJ2-7 | TRBV5-5 | TRBD1 | CASSSGQSIVYEQYF | TGTGCCAGCAGCTCGGGACAGAGCATTGTCTACGAGCAGTACTTC
- | TRBJ1-1 | TRBV2 | - | CASSVLPDNTEAFF | TGTGCCAGCAGTGTACTTCCTGACAACACTGAAGCTTTCTTT
few | TRBJ2-3 | TRBV30 | - | CALESVGGITDTQYF | TGTGCCCTGGAGTCGGTGGGCGGAATTACAGATACGCAGTATTTT
- | TRBJ2-3 | TRBV4-2 | TRBD2 | CASSPYRYTSDLNTDTQYF | TGTGCCAGCAGCCCGTATAGGTATACTAGCGACCTTAACACAGATACGCAGTATTTT
few | TRBJ2-3 | TRBV5-4 | TRBD2 | CASSFQLAGDTDTQYF | TGTGCCAGCAGCTTTCAATTAGCGGGCGACACAGATACGCAGTATTTT
- | TRBJ1-1 | TRBV15 | - | CATSRTTGGTEAFF | TGTGCCACCAGCAGAACGACCGGTGGGACTGAAGCTTTCTTT
- | TRBJ2-2 | TRBV7-9 | - | CASSLGSPATNTGELFF | TGTGCCAGCAGCTTAGGTTCACCGGCAACTAACACCGGGGAGCTGTTTTTT
- | TRBJ1-3 | TRBV5-4 | TRBD1 | CASSSQGRSGNTIYF | TGTGCCAGCAGCTCACAGGGGCGCTCTGGAAACACCATATATTTT
- | TRBJ2-1 | TRBV27 | TRBD2 | CASSFTLAVPKGQFF | TGTGCCAGCAGTTTCACACTAGCGGTACCGAAGGGGCAGTTCTTC
- | TRBJ2-7 | TRBV28 | - | CASSSTPLMAYEQYF | TGTGCCAGCAGCTCGACCCCATTAATGGCCTACGAGCAGTACTTC
- | TRBJ2-7 | TRBV7-2 | - | CASSPTGTPYYEQYF | TGTGCCAGCAGCCCTACCGGGACTCCCTACTACGAGCAGTACTTC
once | TRBJ2-5 | TRBV18 | - | CASSPPSGVQETQYF | TGTGCCAGCTCACCACCCTCAGGGGTACAGGAGACCCAGTACTTC
- | TRBJ1-5 | TRBV5-1 | - | CASSPIPTSNQPQHF | TGCGCCAGCAGCCCAATTCCCACTAGCAATCAGCCCCAGCATTTT
- | TRBJ2-7 | TRBV6-1 | TRBD1 | CASWGTGLSYEQYF | TGTGCCAGTTGGGGGACAGGTCTTTCCTACGAGCAGTACTTC
- | TRBJ2-3 | TRBV15 | TRBD2 | CATSRAASGITDTQYF | TGTGCCACCAGCAGAGCGGCTAGCGGGATAACAGATACGCAGTATTTT
medium-sized | TRBJ2-3 | TRBV10-3 | - | CAISGTSTDTQYF | TGTGCCATCAGTGGGACTAGCACAGATACGCAGTATTTT
- | TRBJ1-5 | TRBV19 | TRBD1 | CASSLTGGADSSSNQPQHF | TGTGCCAGTAGTCTCACAGGGGGCGCAGATTCGTCTAGCAATCAGCCCCAGCATTTT
- | TRBJ2-5 | TRBV30 | TRBD2 | CAWSVSGGAWETQYF | TGTGCCTGGAGTGTTAGCGGGGGGGCGTGGGAGACCCAGTACTTC
- | TRBJ2-4 | TRBV28 | - | CASSLSGFISAKNIQYF | TGTGCCAGCAGTTTATCGGGTTTCATCTCAGCCAAAAACATTCAGTACTTC
- | TRBJ2-1 | TRBV11-2 | - | CASSLEWAGRFNEQFF | TGTGCCAGCAGCTTAGAATGGGCGGGAAGGTTCAATGAGCAGTTCTTC
- | TRBJ1-3 | TRBV4-3 | - | CASSQVGDRGNTIYF | TGCGCCAGCAGCCAAGTAGGGGATCGTGGAAACACCATATATTTT
- | TRBJ1-3 | TRBV2 | TRBD1 | CASSWERTGSSGNTIYF | TGTGCCAGCAGTTGGGAAAGGACAGGAAGCTCTGGAAACACCATATATTTT
- | TRBJ2-3 | TRBV4-1 | - | CASSQRGTSADTQYF | TGCGCCAGCAGCCAACGCGGGACCTCGGCAGATACGCAGTATTTT
- | TRBJ1-5 | TRBV7-6 | - | CASSLGSGQPQHF | TGTGCCAGCAGCTTGGGGTCCGGTCAGCCCCAGCATTTT
- | TRBJ2-1 | TRBV7-9 | - | CASSIGAQEGYNEQFF | TGTGCCAGCAGCATTGGGGCTCAGGAGGGGTACAATGAGCAGTTCTTC